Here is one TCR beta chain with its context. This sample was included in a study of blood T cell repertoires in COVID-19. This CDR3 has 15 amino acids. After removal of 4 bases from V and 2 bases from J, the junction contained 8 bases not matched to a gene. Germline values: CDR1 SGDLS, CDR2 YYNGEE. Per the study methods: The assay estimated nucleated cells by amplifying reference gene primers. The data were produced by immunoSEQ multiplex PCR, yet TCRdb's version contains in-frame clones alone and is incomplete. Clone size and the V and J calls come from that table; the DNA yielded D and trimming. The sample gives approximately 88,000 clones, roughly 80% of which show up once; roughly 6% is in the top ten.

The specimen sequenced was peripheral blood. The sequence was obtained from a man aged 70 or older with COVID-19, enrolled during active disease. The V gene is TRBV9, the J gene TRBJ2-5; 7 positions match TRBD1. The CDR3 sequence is CASSLGQLTQETQYF. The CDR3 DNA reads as TGTGCCAGCAGCTTGGGACAGCTCACTCAAGAGACCCAGTACTTC. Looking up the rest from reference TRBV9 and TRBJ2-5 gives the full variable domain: DSGVTQTPKHLITATGQRVTLRCSPRSGDLSVYWYQQSLDQGLQFLIQYYNGEERAKGNILERFSAQQFPDLHSELNLSSLELGDSALYFCASSLGQLTQETQYFGPGTRLLVL.